This T cell receptor (beta chain) was documented in a study of blood T cell repertoires in COVID-19. The table came from immunoSEQ multiplex PCR; TCRdb's copy has only in-frame clones and leaves some out. The sample lists 150,000 to 200,000 clones; 81% were seen once. In germline, CDR1 is SQVTM, CDR2 ANQGSEA. This CDR3 comprises 13 residues. Trimming took off 6 bases at V and 2 bases at J, with 13 bases between the two ends. The source material was peripheral blood. The chain joins TRBV29-1 to TRBJ1-1; no clear D gene. This receptor was identified in a man aged 55 to 70 with active or convalescent COVID-19. CDR3 in DNA: TGCAGCGTCCGAATTGACACTAACACTGAAGCTTTCTTT. Protein product: CSVRIDTNTEAFF.